The 9 T cell receptor beta chains presented below share a single source sample, sequenced in a study of blood T cell repertoires in COVID-19. Sequenced by immunoSEQ multiplex PCR; TCRdb stores in-frame clones only, minus some. Of about 110,000 clones listed, about 90% are singletons. Sample: peripheral blood. These receptor sequences come from a human donor in a cohort sampled during active COVID-19.

V gene TRBV2 combines with J gene TRBJ2-3; 11 bases agree with TRBD2. Germline V gene lookup returns CDR1 SNHLY and CDR2 FYNNEI. The CDR3 covers 16 residues. Germline trimming cut 6 bases from V and 2 bases from J; bases unmatched to any gene: 7. For the CDR3, the DNA is TGTGCCAGCAGATATTCTAGCGGGGGGAACACAGATACGCAGTATTTT. Translated, it gives CASRYSSGGNTDTQYF.

This chain uses TRBV5-6 with TRBJ2-5, with 7 bases aligning to TRBD1. This CDR3 is built from 15 residues. CDR1 is SGHDT, CDR2 YYEEEE, per germline. Trimming took 1 base from V and 5 from J; bases not matched to a gene: 8. CDR3 DNA sequence: TGTGCCAGCAGCTTGTTGACAGGGTTTTTGGAGACCCAGTACTTC. The encoded protein is CASSLLTGFLETQYF.

The chain recombines TRBV13 with TRBJ2-7; TRBD1 aligns across 7 bases. Germline lookup yields CDR1 PRHDT and CDR2 FYEKMQ (reference sequence). V dropped 5 bases and J dropped 3; count of bases not matched to a gene: 13. CDR3 length equals 16 residues. CDR3 in DNA: TGTGCCAGCAGCGGTCCAGAGGGGGCCCCTGACTACGAGCAGTACTTC. This translates into CASSGPEGAPDYEQYF.

This chain joins TRBV10-3 and TRBJ1-1; D uncertain. CDR1 and CDR2 from the germline V gene are ENHRY and SYGVKD. Deletions cut 0 bases from V and 1 base from J, with 15 bases between. The CDR3 totals 17 residues. In DNA, the CDR3 is TGTGCCATCAGTGAGTCGAGTTCGAATGAGGGGAACACTGAAGCTTTCTTT. It encodes CAISESSSNEGNTEAFF.

This clone was counted once. The chain couples TRBV2 to TRBJ2-5; TRBD1 agrees at 8 bases. This CDR3 is built from 14 residues. V shed 6 bases and J 5 bases; nucleotides not matched to a gene: 8. Germline CDR1 SNHLY, CDR2 FYNNEI. CDR3 residues: CASRLTGEKETQYF. The CDR3 DNA follows: TGTGCCAGCAGGCTGACAGGGGAAAAGGAGACCCAGTACTTC.

The rearrangement links TRBV7-3 to TRBJ2-7; 7 bases align to TRBD2. From germline, CDR1 is SGHTA and CDR2 FQGTGA. CDR3 length: 13 amino acids. The junction had 8 bases not matched to a gene; V was cut back by 10 bases and J by 2 bases. DNA for the CDR3: TGTGCCAACCGACTAGCTCGTCCCTACGAGCAGTACTTC. This encodes CANRLARPYEQYF.

The chain has TRBV4-1 and TRBJ2-1; TRBD2 matches 10 bases. The CDR3 spans 16 residues. The J segment lost 0 bases and the V segment lost 8 bases, leaving 7 bases of the junction unmatched. Germline CDR1 and CDR2: MGHRA and YSYEKL. The CDR3 region has the DNA TGCGCCAGCCAAAAGGTAGCGGGGGGCTCCTACAATGAGCAGTTCTTC. It yields the protein CASQKVAGGSYNEQFF.

The CDR3, as DNA: TGTGCCAGCCACCGGGACAGGGCGCATATAATACGCAATCAGCCCCAGCATTTT. This encodes CASHRDRAHIIRNQPQHF. V gene TRBV28 combines with J gene TRBJ1-5; 9 positions match TRBD1. Trimming at V came to 8 bases and at J to 2 bases, leaving 16 bases not matched to a gene. CDR3 length equals 18 residues. Germline values: CDR1 MDHEN, CDR2 SYDVKM.

This chain connects TRBV3-1 (or the pseudogene TRBV3-2) to TRBJ2-5, with 8 bases matching TRBD1. The CDR3 sequence is 14 residues long. The V segment lost 4 bases and the J segment 5 bases; nucleotides outside the gene matches: 6. Germline CDR1 is LGHDT and CDR2 is YNNKEL (reference sequence). The CDR3 coding sequence is TGTGCCAGCAGCCCGCGGACAGGGCCCGAGACCCAGTACTTC. Amino acid sequence: CASSPRTGPETQYF.